Listed below are T cell receptor beta chains from one sample, sequenced in a study of chemoradiotherapy in HPV16-positive cancers. Using immunoSEQ multiplex PCR, the repertoire was profiled, and TCRdb retains in-frame clones only, with some absent. Among 15,000 to 20,000 clones listed, just under 70% were seen once. Sequencing used tumor tissue, obtained from a patient who underwent chemoradiotherapy. These receptors came from a human donor with HPV-associated anogenital cancer. The CDR3 runs from the conserved cysteine through the conserved F or W. A D gene is named only where the DNA matches it firmly. Rows may omit the clone size; those that give it use once, few, many or a size class.

J	size	D	V	DNA	CDR3
TRBJ1-1	-	TRBD1	TRBV5-4	TGTGCCAGCAGCTTGGAATTGACAGGGGGCACTGAAGCTTTCTTT	CASSLELTGGTEAFF
TRBJ1-3	-	-	TRBV6-1	TGTGCCAGCAGTGAAGTATTGCCGAGGGGAAACACCATATATTTT	CASSEVLPRGNTIYF
TRBJ2-2	-	-	TRBV11-2	TGTGCCAGCAGCTCCTACCTCACCGGGGAGCTGTTTTTT	CASSSYLTGELFF
TRBJ2-1	-	TRBD2	TRBV2	TGTGCCAGCAGTCGATTCGGGAAGGCTAGCGGGGTGAATGAGCAGTTCTTC	CASSRFGKASGVNEQFF
TRBJ2-7	-	-	TRBV6-4	TGTGCCAGCAGGGGCTCCGGCGAGCAGTACTTC	CASRGSGEQYF
TRBJ1-1	once	-	TRBV5-6	TGTGCCAGCAGCTTGGAGGCGGGCCTCACTGAAGCTTTCTTT	CASSLEAGLTEAFF
TRBJ1-5	-	-	TRBV6-1	TGTGCCAGCAGTGAACAGCCCTGGCAGCCCCAGCATTTT	CASSEQPWQPQHF
TRBJ2-1	-	-	TRBV18	TGTGCCAGCTCACCAAGTTACAGCCCTGGTGAGCAGTTCTTC	CASSPSYSPGEQFF
TRBJ2-2	-	TRBD2	TRBV5-1	TGCGCCAGCAGCCCAGGACTAGCGGGAAAGGCGTCCGGGGAGCTGTTTTTT	CASSPGLAGKASGELFF
TRBJ2-1	-	TRBD2	TRBV7-9	TGTGCCAGCAGCGATCCGGGACTAGCGGTTGGATACAATGAGCAGTTCTTC	CASSDPGLAVGYNEQFF
TRBJ2-7	-	TRBD2	TRBV5-4	TGTGCCAGCAGCTCGAAAACTAGCGCTCCCTACGAGCAGTACTTC	CASSSKTSAPYEQYF
TRBJ2-3	large	TRBD1	TRBV5-1	TGCGCCAGCAGCACGGGACAGGGCACAGATACGCAGTATTTT	CASSTGQGTDTQYF
TRBJ2-1	few	TRBD2	TRBV7-9	TGTGCCAGCAGCTTAGACCTTAGCGGGGGCCCCCTCAATGAGCAGTTCTTC	CASSLDLSGGPLNEQFF
TRBJ1-5	-	-	TRBV19	TGTGCCAGTAGTCCGGGCCGACAGACGAATAATCAGCCCCAGCATTTT	CASSPGRQTNNQPQHF
TRBJ2-1	-	TRBD2	TRBV30	TGTGCCTGGAGTGTTTCTGGACTAGCGGGGAGAAATGAGCAGTTCTTC	CAWSVSGLAGRNEQFF
TRBJ2-7	-	TRBD2	TRBV6-5	TGTGCCAGCAGTTATTCCGTAGCGGGCTCGTACGAGCAGTACTTC	CASSYSVAGSYEQYF
TRBJ2-2	-	-	TRBV29-1	TGCAGCGCTTGGGGCCCTACCTCCCCGGAGCTGTTTTTT	CSAWGPTSPELFF
TRBJ2-7	-	-	TRBV4-2	TGTGCCAGCAGCCAAGATAGATGGTTAGCTTACGAGCAGTACTTC	CASSQDRWLAYEQYF
TRBJ2-2	-	-	TRBV5-1	TGCGCCAGCATTCCCGGGACAACCACCGGGGAGCTGTTTTTT	CASIPGTTTGELFF
TRBJ1-2	-	-	TRBV7-9	TGTGCCAGCAGCTTCGGGCAGTATGGCTACACCTTC	CASSFGQYGYTF
TRBJ1-5	once	-	TRBV29-1	TGCAGCGTTGTAGCACAGGGATTGGATCAGCCCCAGCATTTT	CSVVAQGLDQPQHF
TRBJ2-1	-	-	TRBV5-4	TGTGCCAGCAGCTTGAGACAGAGGAATGAGCAGTTCTTC	CASSLRQRNEQFF
TRBJ1-5	-	TRBD1	TRBV4-2	TGTGCCAGCAGCCGGGGCCGTGGACAGGAGGATCAGCCCCAGCATTTT	CASSRGRGQEDQPQHF
TRBJ2-2	-	TRBD1	TRBV11-3	TGTGCCAGCAGCCCCGGACAGGGGGCACACTCGAACACCGGGGAGCTGTTTTTT	CASSPGQGAHSNTGELFF
TRBJ1-1	-	-	TRBV11-2	TGTGCCAGCAGCTTAGATACCCTTGAAGCTTTCTTT	CASSLDTLEAFF
TRBJ1-2	-	-	TRBV6-6	TGTGCCAGCAGTACGGGGTCGGTTACGGAAGGCTACACCTTC	CASSTGSVTEGYTF
TRBJ1-4	-	-	TRBV5-1	TGCGCCAGCAGCTTGGGCTTATCCGCAACTAATGAAAAACTGTTTTTT	CASSLGLSATNEKLFF
TRBJ1-1	-	-	TRBV5-1	TGCGCCAGCAGCTCAATTGGGGCCTCCAACACTGAAGCTTTCTTT	CASSSIGASNTEAFF
TRBJ2-2	-	-	TRBV27	TGTGCCAGCAGCTCCGGGGGCCCCACCGGGGAGCTGTTTTTT	CASSSGGPTGELFF
TRBJ1-1	few	-	TRBV9	TGTGCCAGCAGCGTAGGCCCGGGACAAGATGAAGCTTTCTTT	CASSVGPGQDEAFF
TRBJ2-7	-	TRBD2	TRBV6-5	TGTGCCAGCACCGAAGCGGGGGAGCTCCCCGAGCAGTACTTC	CASTEAGELPEQYF
TRBJ2-5	-	-	TRBV7-2	TGTGCCAGCAGCTTAGGGGTGGGAAGCGGGGAGACCCAGTACTTC	CASSLGVGSGETQYF
TRBJ2-3	once	TRBD2	TRBV7-3	TGTGCCAGCAGCTTAGGGGGGGTATTTGATACGCAGTATTTT	CASSLGGVFDTQYF
TRBJ2-7	few	-	TRBV5-4	TGTGCCAGCAGCTTTTTGACAGTGCCGTACGAGCAGTACTTC	CASSFLTVPYEQYF
TRBJ2-3	-	TRBD2	TRBV18	TGTGCCAGCTCACCAGATGCCGGGACTATGGCAGATACGCAGTATTTT	CASSPDAGTMADTQYF
TRBJ2-3	-	TRBD1	TRBV19	TGTGCCAGTAGTATCGGGACAGCTATTGAGGATACGCAGTATTTT	CASSIGTAIEDTQYF
TRBJ2-1	-	-	TRBV11-2	TGTGCCAGCAGCTTAGATCAGGGAGACGAGCAGTTCTTC	CASSLDQGDEQFF
TRBJ1-2	-	TRBD1	TRBV5-1	TGCGCCAGCTCCCTGGAACAGGGGGCTGGCTACACCTTC	CASSLEQGAGYTF
TRBJ2-7	-	TRBD2	TRBV18	TGTGCCAGCTCACCGGGGACAGGACTAGCGGGAGTGTACGAGCAGTACTTC	CASSPGTGLAGVYEQYF
TRBJ2-1	once	-	TRBV5-1	TGCGCCAGCAGTCAGACCGGACAGGGATTAGCGGGGAGAGATGAGCAGTTCTTC	CASSQTGQGLAGRDEQFF
TRBJ1-4	-	-	TRBV28	TGTGCCAGCACCTCAGGGGCTAATGAAAAACTGTTTTTT	CASTSGANEKLFF
TRBJ2-7	-	-	TRBV30	TGTGCCTGGAGTCAACGCAGGGCGGACGAGCAGTACTTC	CAWSQRRADEQYF
TRBJ2-7	-	TRBD2	TRBV7-3	TGTGCCAGCAGCTTGAGGGTCATAGCGGGGAGCGACGAGCAGTACTTC	CASSLRVIAGSDEQYF
TRBJ2-1	-	-	TRBV2	TGTGCCAGCAGTGATGGACTACTGAGCGTTTCTGGGCAGTTCTTC	CASSDGLLSVSGQFF
TRBJ1-2	-	TRBD1	TRBV11-2	TGTGCCAGCAGCGTTAGGGGACAGGGGAACTATGGCTACACCTTC	CASSVRGQGNYGYTF
TRBJ2-5	-	-	TRBV6-1	TGTGCCAGCAGTGGGTTAGAGACCCAGTACTTC	CASSGLETQYF
TRBJ2-3	-	-	TRBV2	TGTGCCAGCAGAGCGTATGTCCTGCGCACAGATACGCAGTATTTT	CASRAYVLRTDTQYF
TRBJ1-1	-	-	TRBV6-4	TGTGCCAGCAGTGCCGGGGCGCGCACTGAAGCTTTCTTT	CASSAGARTEAFF